The present entry profiles one T cell receptor (beta chain) with its context. Its target is not known. This sample is drawn from a study of cytomegalovirus exposure and HLA in healthy donors. General study points: Productive rates of about 90% or about 30% were seen for most TCR beta V segments in an earlier analysis. The majority of TCR sequences were rare, yet some public TCRs appeared in many donors. Common viral pathogens seemed, in a later analysis, to connect with several of the most significant clusters.

Use of 60 Vbeta and 13 Jbeta primers characterized the PCR. TCRdb's copy holds only in-frame clones and misses some; the assay was immunoSEQ multiplex PCR. The sample carries about 190,000 clones, around three quarters recorded once. This CDR3 is built from 14 residues. Germline CDR1 and CDR2: SGDLS and YYNGEE. The V segment lost 6 bases and the J segment 3 bases; nucleotides outside the gene matches: 4. This clonotype originated in a woman between 18 and 29 years old in good health and CMV-seronegative. The sample comprised PBMCs. The chain carries TRBV9 and TRBJ1-3; 9 positions match TRBD1. The CDR3 sequence is CASKGQGGGNTIYF. The CDR3 region has the DNA TGTGCCAGCAAGGGACAGGGAGGTGGAAACACCATATATTTT. The variable domain in full, with the rest retrieved from reference TRBV9 and TRBJ1-3, is DSGVTQTPKHLITATGQRVTLRCSPRSGDLSVYWYQQSLDQGLQFLIQYYNGEERAKGNILERFSAQQFPDLHSELNLSSLELGDSALYFCASKGQGGGNTIYFGEGSWLTVV.